This T cell receptor beta chain was profiled in a study of shared clonotypes between healthy human individuals. As for the study in general: Donors consisted of a couple of women and a few men between 18 and 49. Plates per donor: three CD4 naive, three CD4 memory, two CD8 naive, one CD8 memory.

Replicate PCRs for sorted subsets used around 200 ng DNA; this equaled about 30,000 T cell genomes. The assay was immunoSEQ multiplex PCR, and TCRdb's table has in-frame clones only and misses some. Of about 1.5 million clones in the sample, 95% to 99% were seen once. The specimen was naive CD4+ T cells sorted from blood. Sample subset: CD45RA+ positively selected. The source is a man between 25 and 39 years old in good health.

The CDR3 sequence: CASSIRTGANVLTF. CDR3 in DNA: TGTGCCAGTAGTATTAGAACTGGGGCCAACGTCCTGACTTTC. The chain couples TRBV19 to TRBJ2-6; D gene unclear. The germline CDR1 and CDR2 sequences are LNHDA and SQIVND (reference sequence). Between the trimmed V and J ends, which lost 3 bases and 2 bases, there was a span of 5 bases. This CDR3 has 14 amino acids.